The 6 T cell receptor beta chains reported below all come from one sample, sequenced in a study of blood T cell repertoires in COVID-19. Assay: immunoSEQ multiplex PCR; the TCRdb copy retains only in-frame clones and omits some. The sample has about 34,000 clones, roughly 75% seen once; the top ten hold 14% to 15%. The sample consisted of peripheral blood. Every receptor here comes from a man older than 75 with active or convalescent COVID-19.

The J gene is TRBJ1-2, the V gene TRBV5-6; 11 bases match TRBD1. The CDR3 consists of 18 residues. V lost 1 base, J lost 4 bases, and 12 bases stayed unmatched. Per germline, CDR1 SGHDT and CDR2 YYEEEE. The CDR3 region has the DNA TGTGCCAGCAGCTTGTGGTTTGGGACAGGGGGTCAGGGCTATGGCTACACCTTC. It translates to CASSLWFGTGGQGYGYTF. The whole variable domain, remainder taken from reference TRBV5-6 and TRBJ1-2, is DAGVTQSPTHLIKTRGQQVTLRCSPKSGHDTVSWYQQALGQGPQFIFQYYEEEERQRGNFPDRFSGHQFPNYSSELNVNALLLGDSALYLCASSLWFGTGGQGYGYTFGSGTRLTVV.

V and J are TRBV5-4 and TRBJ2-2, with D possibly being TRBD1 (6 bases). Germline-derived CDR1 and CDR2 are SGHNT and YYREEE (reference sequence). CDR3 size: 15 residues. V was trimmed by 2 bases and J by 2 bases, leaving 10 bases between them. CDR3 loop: CASSFDRSNTGELFF. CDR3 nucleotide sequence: TGTGCCAGCAGCTTTGACAGGAGTAACACCGGGGAGCTGTTTTTT.

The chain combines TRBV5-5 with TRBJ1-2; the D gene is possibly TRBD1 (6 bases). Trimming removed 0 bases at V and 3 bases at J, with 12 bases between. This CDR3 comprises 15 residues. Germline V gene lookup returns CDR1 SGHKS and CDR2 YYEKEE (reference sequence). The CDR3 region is CASSLVTGNYYGYTF. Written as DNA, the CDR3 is TGTGCCAGCAGCTTGGTAACAGGGAATTACTATGGCTACACCTTC.

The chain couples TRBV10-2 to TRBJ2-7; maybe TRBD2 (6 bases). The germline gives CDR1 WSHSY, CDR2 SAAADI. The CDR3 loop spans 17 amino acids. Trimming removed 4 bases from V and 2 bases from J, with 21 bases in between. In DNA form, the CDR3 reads TGCGCCAGCAGTGTTGATTTTTTCGGGGGTACCACCTACGAGCAGTACTTC. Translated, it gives CASSVDFFGGTTYEQYF.

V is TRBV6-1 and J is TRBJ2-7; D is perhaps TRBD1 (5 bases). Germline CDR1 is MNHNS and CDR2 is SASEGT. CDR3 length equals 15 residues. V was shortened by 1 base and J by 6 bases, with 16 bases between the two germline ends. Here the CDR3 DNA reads TGTGCCAGCAGTGAAGTGGTGTCAGGGTCCAGCGAGCAGTACTTC. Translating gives CASSEVVSGSSEQYF.

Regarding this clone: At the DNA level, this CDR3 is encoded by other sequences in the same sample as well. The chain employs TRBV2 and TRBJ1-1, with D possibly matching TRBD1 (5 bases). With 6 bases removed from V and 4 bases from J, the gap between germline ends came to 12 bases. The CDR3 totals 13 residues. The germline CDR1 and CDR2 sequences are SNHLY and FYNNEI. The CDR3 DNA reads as TGTGCCAGCAGCCCGGGGGAAGGCACTGAAGCTTTCTTT. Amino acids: CASSPGEGTEAFF.